This T cell receptor (beta chain) was documented in a study of regulatory T cells in long-lasting Graves disease (dated by TCRdb to about 2021). Concerning the study at large: Persistent Graves' disease was defined as antithyroid drug treatment for over 5 years with persistently positive TSH receptor autoantibodies. This study used TCR sequencing and RNA sequencing of peripheral blood to compare persistent Graves' disease patients against newly diagnosed Graves' disease patients. The study took place in China and was registered as a clinical trial. A total of 33 samples were covered by TCR sequencing, comprising some 13 persistent and 20 or so newly diagnosed Graves' disease patients. In the clinical cohort, patients with persistent Graves' disease had used antithyroid drugs for an average of around 9.3 years.

General conclusions and limits of the study: Persistent disease showed preferential use of TRBV28, TRBJ1-2 and TRBJ2-5, whereas newly diagnosed disease favored TRBV20-1 and TRBJ2-1. The authors acknowledged the small sample size as a limitation that may reduce accuracy. The study examined only peripheral blood because the primary lesion, thyroid tissue, could not be accessed. Compared with newly diagnosed patients, patients with persistent Graves' disease had lower TCR Shannon entropy and fewer highly expanded clones, which suggests clonal expansion. Sequencing and analysis were limited to the TCR beta chain. More public clonotypes were shared among persistent patients (approximately 3,000) than among newly diagnosed patients (roughly 960).

Per the germline V gene (reference sequence), SEHNR is the CDR1 and FQNEAQ is the CDR2. Reading from cysteine to phenylalanine, the CDR3 counts 14 amino acids. CDR3 DNA only is kept here, 42 bases in frame from base 1. V is reduced by 2 bases and J by 4 bases, leaving a spacing of 11 bases between them. This clonotype was seen more than once but under ten times. The specificity of this receptor is unknown. Per-base qualities were not stored, and no clone one base away is much larger. The time point label for this specimen denotes: persistent/refractory GD, antithyroid drugs over 5 years with positive TRAb. For both TCR sequencing and RNA sequencing, RNA was extracted from PBMCs using TRIzol. Graves' disease was diagnosed according to American Thyroid Association guidelines. The patients came from an endocrinology department in Xi'an, China. Each patient gave roughly 8.4 milliliters of peripheral blood, collected in an EDTA anticoagulant tube. Ficoll Paque Plus density gradient separation was used to isolate PBMCs, and no further T cell sorting was performed. RNA quality was checked with an Agilent 2100 Bioanalyzer and agarose gel, and concentration with a NanoDrop 2000.

Preparation of the library involved multiplex PCR. The sequencer was an Illumina HiSeq 4000. TCR beta libraries were built with iRepertoire HTBI primers and Arm-PCR amplification of CDR3 regions. PCR products were gel purified before sequencing. For the original study's pipeline: Gene usage analysis of CDR3 amino acid clonotypes relied on the approximately 68 TRBV and around 13 TRBJ segments identified across samples. COPE and FqMerger were used to merge filtered high-quality paired reads into contigs. BLAST was used to align contigs to IMGT TRBV, TRBD and TRBJ reference genes, with CDR3 defined following IMGT. Highly expanded clones were defined as clonotypes with a frequency above 0.1%. Shannon entropy served as the measure of repertoire diversity, while the Gini coefficient captured V-J evenness. Public clonotypes were defined as clonotypes shared by more than one individual. The public reads were reprocessed in TCRdb via fastp at Q25 and MiXCR, keeping in-frame beta chains. Rows are unified per CDR3 protein, each entry keeping the most common DNA and genes. For this entry, the V and J calls and clone size follow TCRdb and not the study's own pipeline. Here the sample has 400,000 to 500,000 distinct CDR3 sequences; 21% occur a single time. In total, the top ten clones hold roughly 13% of the sample.

The source material was peripheral blood mononuclear cells (PBMCs), sampled when the disease was refractory, from a patient treated with antithyroid drugs. The TCR comes from a female donor with Graves disease. The chain is made from TRBV7-9 and TRBJ1-2; the D gene cannot be resolved reliably. At the DNA level, the sequence is TGTGCCAGCAGCTTAAGTCCGGGTGGCTATGGCTACACCTTC. Its protein reads: CASSLSPGGYGYTF.